Presented here are 15 T cell receptor beta chains from one specimen sequenced in a study of shared clonotypes between healthy human individuals. TCRdb's copy holds only in-frame clones and misses some; the assay was immunoSEQ multiplex PCR. The profile shows some 2 million clones, about 94% of them singletons. Naive CD8 populations comprised CD45RO-negative cells positively selected for CCR7, excluding terminally differentiated effector memory CD45RA+ cells. The source material was naive CD8+ T cells sorted from blood. These receptors all come from a man between 18 and 35 years old in good health.

This clone was detected once. The CDR3 DNA sequence: TGTGCCAGCAGCTTGGCCCGGGACATCCCCTATAATTCACCCCTCCACTTT. The encoded protein is CASSLARDIPYNSPLHF. This chain connects TRBV5-6 to TRBJ1-6, with a tentative D call TRBD1 (6 bases). Germline assignment: CDR1 SGHDT and CDR2 YYEEEE. The CDR3 is 17 residues long. The ends were cut back, 0 bases at V and 2 bases at J, with 12 bases in the middle.

J is TRBJ2-5 and V is TRBV30, with D perhaps matching TRBD1 or TRBD2 (5 bases each). Per germline, CDR1 GTSNPN and CDR2 SVGIG (reference sequence). The CDR3 spans 14 residues. The ends were cut back, 2 bases at V and 5 bases at J, with 15 bases in the middle. The CDR3 bases are TGTGCCTGGAGTTCCGGGGCGGGTGTGGAGACCCAGTACTTC. Translating gives CAWSSGAGVETQYF. The full variable domain, its missing parts supplied by reference TRBV30 and TRBJ2-5, is SQTIHQWPATLVQPVGSPLSLECTVEGTSNPNLYWYRQAAGRGLQLLFYSVGIGQISSEVPQNLSASRPQDRQFILSSKKLLLSDSGFYLCAWSSGAGVETQYFGPGTRLLVL.

This clone was recorded a few times. V and J are TRBV27 and TRBJ1-2, with 8 positions matching TRBD1. The CDR3 is 14 residues long. V was clipped by 5 bases and J by 7 bases; unmatched bases: 9. The germline V gene encodes CDR1 MNHEY and CDR2 SMNVEV (reference sequence). CDR3 sequence: CASSHDRGGTGYTF. CDR3 bases: TGTGCCAGCAGTCATGACAGGGGCGGGACTGGCTACACCTTC.

The V gene is TRBV19, the J gene TRBJ1-2, with D uncertain. Trimming removed 10 bases at V and 8 bases at J, with 14 bases between. Germline CDR1 is LNHDA and CDR2 is SQIVND (reference sequence). The CDR3 runs to 11 residues. CDR3 amino acids: CATPPTWGYTF. CDR3 nucleotide sequence: TGTGCCACTCCCCCCACCTGGGGCTACACCTTC. The entire variable domain, with the rest obtained from reference TRBV19 and TRBJ1-2, is as follows: DGGITQSPKYLFRKEGQNVTLSCEQNLNHDAMYWYRQDPGQGLRLIYYSQIVNDFQKGDIAEGYSVSREKKESFPLTVTSAQKNPTAFYLCATPPTWGYTFGSGTRLTVV.

This chain links TRBV11-2 with TRBJ2-7; 14 nucleotides match TRBD2. Germline V CDR1 and CDR2: SGHAT, FQNNGV. The CDR3 loop spans 18 amino acids. The V segment lost 4 bases and the J segment 2 bases; nucleotides outside the gene matches: 10. The CDR3 is CASSSAGTSGGIAYEQYF. Written as DNA, the CDR3 is TGTGCCAGCAGCTCCGCAGGGACTAGCGGGGGAATTGCCTACGAGCAGTACTTC.

This clone came up once. The genes are TRBV29-1 and TRBJ2-5; the match to TRBD2 covers 8 bases. The germline gives CDR1 SQVTM, CDR2 ANQGSEA. V was pared by 0 bases and J by 5 bases, with 11 bases of the junction left unmatched. CDR3 length equals 16 residues. The CDR3 region is CSVEDRGTSGRETQYF. Written as DNA, the CDR3 is TGCAGCGTTGAAGATCGGGGTACTAGCGGACGTGAGACCCAGTACTTC.

This chain uses TRBV11-1 with TRBJ1-2; the D is unclear. The V end was cut by 1 base, the J end by 3 bases, with 12 bases between. The germline gives CDR1 SGHAT, CDR2 FQDESV (reference sequence). The CDR3 extends over 15 amino acids. In DNA, the CDR3 is TGTGCCAGCAGCTTAGTGGCAGAGACCGACTATGGCTACACCTTC. Amino acid sequence: CASSLVAETDYGYTF.

The chain joins TRBV6-5 to TRBJ1-1, with D tentatively TRBD1 (6 bases). The CDR3 length is 15 residues. Germline V lookup: CDR1 MNHEY, CDR2 SVGAGI. Deletions cut 2 bases from V and 6 bases from J, with 16 bases between. DNA for the CDR3: TGTGCCAGCAGTTACGGCTGGGGGGGCGTTCCTGAAGCTTTCTTT. Its protein product is CASSYGWGGVPEAFF.

The V gene is TRBV11-2, the J gene TRBJ2-5, with 7 bases aligning to TRBD2. V lost 4 bases, J lost 1 base, and 3 bases stayed unmatched. Germline values: CDR1 SGHAT, CDR2 FQNNGV. The CDR3 is 14 amino acids. The CDR3 bases are TGTGCCAGCAGCTCAAGGACTAGCCAAGAGACCCAGTACTTC. Amino acids: CASSSRTSQETQYF.

The rearrangement uses TRBV29-1 and TRBJ2-7; the D is unclear. V was pared by 6 bases and J by 6 bases, with 12 bases between. Germline-derived CDR1 and CDR2 are SQVTM and ANQGSEA. This CDR3 has 11 amino acids. CDR3 protein: CSVIDDGEQYF. As DNA, the CDR3 is TGCAGCGTGATAGACGACGGCGAGCAGTACTTC.

This sequence joins TRBV6-6 and TRBJ2-7; 7 nucleotides align to TRBD1. Germline lookup yields CDR1 MNHNY and CDR2 SVGAGI (reference sequence). The CDR3 runs to 14 residues. The V gene end was trimmed by 6 bases and the J gene end by 1 base; junction bases not matched to a gene: 6. CDR3 nucleotide sequence: TGTGCCAGCAGCTTGACAGGGCCATCCTACGAGCAGTACTTC. It is translated as CASSLTGPSYEQYF.

This chain joins TRBV27 and TRBJ2-2; D remains unclear. CDR1 MNHEY and CDR2 SMNVEV come from the germline V gene (reference sequence). V dropped 10 bases and J dropped 6 bases, with 12 bases sitting between them. The CDR3 contains 12 residues. CDR3 in amino acids: CATWLTPGELFF. The CDR3 DNA reads TGTGCCACCTGGCTGACTCCCGGGGAGCTGTTTTTT.

The count of this clone is one. The chain employs TRBV4-3 and TRBJ2-5; unclear D gene. Germline loops: CDR1 LGHNA, CDR2 YSLEER. This CDR3 spans 13 amino acids. Trimming cost V 0 bases and J 5 bases, with 7 bases left between them. The CDR3 DNA sequence: TGCGCCAGCAGCCAAGAGGGGAAGGAGACCCAGTACTTC. Encoded protein: CASSQEGKETQYF.

V and J are TRBV4-3 and TRBJ2-1; D uncertain. CDR1 and CDR2 (germline): LGHNA, YSLEER. This CDR3 spans 15 amino acids. The V end lost 0 bases, the J end lost 4 bases, and 10 bases lay between the germline ends. The CDR3 nucleotides are TGCGCCAGCAGCCAAGATCCCGACGTATACAATGAGCAGTTCTTC. It translates to CASSQDPDVYNEQFF.

The V and J genes are TRBV5-1 and TRBJ1-2; TRBD1 matches 11 bases. Germline-derived CDR1 and CDR2 are SGHRS and YFSETQ. This CDR3 contains 17 residues. The junction had 10 bases not matched to a gene; V was cut back by 4 bases and J by 2 bases. The CDR3 loop reads CASSPGTGGYKNYGYTF. The CDR3 region has the DNA TGCGCCAGCAGCCCGGGGACAGGGGGGTACAAAAACTATGGCTACACCTTC.